This T cell receptor (beta chain) was obtained from a study of metastatic and nonmetastatic thyroid tumors. Points from the study as a whole: A significant increase in TCR beta diversity was reportedly seen in malignant thyroid tumors relative to benign nodules, in blood and tumor.

TCRdb re-processed the PCR reads through MiXCR. The sample consists of some 50,000 clones, approximately 20% of them appearing once. Prior to thyroid surgery, none of the patients had received any treatment. Points on this clone: The antigen remains undetermined.

V was trimmed by 0 bases and J by 5 bases, leaving 20 bases between them. Per the germline V gene, CDR1 is LGHNA and CDR2 is YNFKEQ. The CDR3 runs 17 residues. The V gene is TRBV4-2, the J gene TRBJ2-7; D could derive from TRBD1 or TRBD2 (5 bases each). The source of this sequence is a male donor with papillary thyroid cancer or a benign thyroid nodule (not recorded which). Some clones in this sample may be carry-over from other donors' samples. Sequencing was performed on blood. The CDR3 spells CASSQDPQQVKADEQYF. The CDR3, as DNA: TGTGCCAGCAGCCAAGATCCCCAACAGGTTAAAGCGGACGAGCAGTACTTC.